This record looks at one T cell receptor (beta chain) sequence and its context. This sample was included in a study of CD8 T cells in Susac syndrome. Reverse transcription of roughly 0.45 to 1 ug RNA was performed with random hexamers. The immunoSEQ assay covered 54 Vbeta and 13 Jbeta segments for CDR3. A single record per CDR3 protein comes from TCRdb applying MiXCR to the immunoSEQ multiplex PCR reads. The table has roughly 300,000 distinct CDR3 sequences, approximately 81% seen once. Sequencing of TCR beta was undertaken in CD8+ and CD4+ T cells derived from blood. In contrast to the negatively isolated CD8+ and CD4+ T cells, TEMRA cells were FACS-enriched. The sequence came from a human donor with multiple sclerosis. The sequenced material came from CD8+ T cells from PBMCs.

The CDR3: CASSVEADPRGQETQYF. The CDR3, as DNA: TGTGCCAGCAGCGTAGAAGCGGACCCGAGGGGTCAAGAGACCCAGTACTTC. This chain joins TRBV9 and TRBJ2-5; either TRBD1 or TRBD2 may supply D (5 bases each). There are 17 residues in the CDR3. Germline V lookup: CDR1 SGDLS, CDR2 YYNGEE. Trimming left V 0 bases short and J 2 bases short, with 17 bases between.